Listed below are T cell receptor beta chains from one sample, sequenced in a study of Graves' ophthalmopathy and Graves' hyperthyroidism. MiXCR was run by TCRdb on the multiplex PCR reads, yielding one entry per CDR3 protein. Found here are a few hundred thousand distinct CDR3 sequences, roughly 17% of them singletons; the top ten hold 9% to 15%. Sample: peripheral blood. The receptor set was obtained from an adult man with Graves' ophthalmopathy. Both conserved end residues are part of each CDR3. D genes are given only for firm matches. Clone sizes are given selectively: once, few, many, or a class where the clone is expanded.

clone_size | d_call | j_call | v_call | cdr3_nt | cdr3_aa
many | . | TRBJ1-1 | TRBV5-6 | TGTGCCAGCAGCCTGGTGGCCGGGCCCGACACTGAAGCTTTCTTT | CASSLVAGPDTEAFF
many | . | TRBJ2-2 | TRBV7-2 | TGTGCCAGCACGAGAGTAGCGCGGACCGGGGAGCTGTTTTTT | CASTRVARTGELFF
few | . | TRBJ1-3 | TRBV14 | TGTGCCAGCAGCCAACCCTGGGCCAACTGTGGAAACACCATATATTTT | CASSQPWANCGNTIYF
many | . | TRBJ1-5 | TRBV6-5 | TGTGCCAGCAGTTCTAATCCGAATCAGCCCCAGCATTTT | CASSSNPNQPQHF
many | . | TRBJ2-4 | TRBV20-1 | TGCAGTGCTAGTTCAGCGGTTGCAGCCAAAAACATTCAGTACTTC | CSASSAVAAKNIQYF
. | . | TRBJ2-7 | TRBV28 | TGTGCCAGCAGTCCCGGGGGCATTTTCGAGCAGTACTTC | CASSPGGIFEQYF
many | . | TRBJ1-1 | TRBV28 | TGTGCCAGCAGGAGTTCCATGAACACTGAAGCTTTCTTT | CASRSSMNTEAFF
many | . | TRBJ2-5 | TRBV12-3/TRBV12-4 | TGTGCCAGCAGTTTATTCGCGTCAAACCAAGAGACCCAGTACTTC | CASSLFASNQETQYF
many | TRBD2 | TRBJ2-7 | TRBV24-1 | TGTGCCACCAGCACGGGACTAGCGGGAGGTCAGAGGATTCGGGACGAGCAGTACTTC | CATSTGLAGGQRIRDEQYF
many | TRBD1 | TRBJ1-6 | TRBV3-1 | TGTGCCAGCGGTCACCGGGACAGAGGTTCACCCCTCCACTTT | CASGHRDRGSPLHF
few | . | TRBJ1-5 | TRBV20-1 | TGCAGTGCCTACCCCTCGGGAGGGGCCCTTATGGCCCAGCATTTT | CSAYPSGGALMAQHF
. | . | TRBJ2-7 | TRBV28 | TGTGCCAGCAGTTTATCAGGGTTCGCCGACGAGCAGTACTTC | CASSLSGFADEQYF
many | . | TRBJ2-7 | TRBV11-2 | TGTGCCAGCACCCTGACTAGGGTCGCCTACGAGCAGTACTTC | CASTLTRVAYEQYF
many | . | TRBJ2-7 | TRBV28 | TGTGCCAGCAGTCCGAGGGGGGGGCCCTCCTACGAGCAGTACTTC | CASSPRGGPSYEQYF
many | . | TRBJ2-2 | TRBV6-1 | TGTGCCAGCAGTACGAGCGCAGGAGGTTCCGGGGAGCTGTTTTTT | CASSTSAGGSGELFF
many | TRBD2 | TRBJ2-2 | TRBV5-1 | TGCGCCAGCAGCTTGGCCGGGGGACTAGCAAAGAACACCGGGGAGCTGTTTTTT | CASSLAGGLAKNTGELFF
many | . | TRBJ1-1 | TRBV27 | TGTGCCAGCAGTTTATCGCTATGGAACACTGAAGCTTTCTTT | CASSLSLWNTEAFF
many | TRBD1 | TRBJ2-7 | TRBV19 | TGTGCCAGTAGTGGGACAGGGGACTACGAGCAGTACTTC | CASSGTGDYEQYF
many | TRBD1 | TRBJ1-5 | TRBV29-1 | TGCAGCGTTTCTCAGGGGGGTTGGCGCAATCAGCCCCAGCATTTT | CSVSQGGWRNQPQHF
. | . | TRBJ1-5 | TRBV6-2/TRBV6-3 | TGTGCCAGCAGTCTGAGAGGGGAGCCCCAGCATTTT | CASSLRGEPQHF
many | TRBD1 | TRBJ1-5 | TRBV14 | TGTGCCAGCCCTCTAAGGGACAGGGAGATGTGGAGGAATCAGCCCCAGCATTTT | CASPLRDREMWRNQPQHF
many | . | TRBJ2-7 | TRBV30 | TGTGCCTGGCAAGGAGGGGGGAGCTACGAGCAGTACTTC | CAWQGGGSYEQYF
many | . | TRBJ2-7 | TRBV6-2/TRBV6-3 | TGTGCCAGCAGTTACTCCGGGTCCCGCGGGCCCTACGAGCAGTACTTC | CASSYSGSRGPYEQYF
many | . | TRBJ2-4 | TRBV19 | TGTGCCAGTAGTGACCGAGGGGGACTAGCCAAAAACATTCAGTACTTC | CASSDRGGLAKNIQYF
many | . | TRBJ1-2 | TRBV6-1 | TGTGCCAGCAGGCCGGACGGCTATGGCTACACCTTC | CASRPDGYGYTF
many | TRBD1 | TRBJ1-1 | TRBV6-1 | TGTGCCAGCAGCCCGAGACAGGGTTGGGCTTTCTTT | CASSPRQGWAFF
many | TRBD2 | TRBJ2-7 | TRBV5-6 | TGTGCCAGCAGCTTGTCTCGAGCGGGAGGTCAGGAGCAGTACTTC | CASSLSRAGGQEQYF
many | . | TRBJ1-6 | TRBV6-5 | TGTGCCAGCAGTTACTCTACCGGGACTCACACTCCCAAACCCCTCCACTTT | CASSYSTGTHTPKPLHF
. | . | TRBJ2-7 | TRBV28 | TGTGCCAGCTCCCTTACCCCCGGCAGCGGAGAAGGGCAGTACTTC | CASSLTPGSGEGQYF
many | TRBD1 | TRBJ2-5 | TRBV15 | TGTGCCACCAGCAGAGAGGGACAGGGGGCTTTGAAGACCCAGTACTTC | CATSREGQGALKTQYF
many | TRBD2 | TRBJ2-5 | TRBV9 | TGTGCCAGCAGCGTTTCGGGGGGGTTCGAGACCCAGTACTTC | CASSVSGGFETQYF
many | . | TRBJ1-5 | TRBV2 | TGTGCCAGCAGGGAACCGGGACAAAATCAGCCCCAGCATTTT | CASREPGQNQPQHF